These T cell receptor beta chains were read from a single sample in a study of blood T cells in healthy people across ages. TCRdb called the 5' RACE reads again in MiXCR, with one record for every CDR3 protein. Of 800,000 to 950,000 distinct CDR3 sequences listed, about 44% are singletons. Material for sequencing was blood. Receptor source: a man between 25 and 39 years old in good health. The CDR3 runs from the conserved cysteine through the conserved F or W.

v_call cdr3_aa
TRBV5-1 CASSLETGELFF
TRBV12-3/TRBV12-4 CASSRQYTEAFF
TRBV4-1 CASSQDQAEKLFF
TRBV4-2 CASSQARGETQYF
TRBV5-5 CASSSRWGQPDQPQHF
TRBV7-8 CASSLEQAGQPQHF
TRBV7-8 CASSPATGGKGEAFF
TRBV14 CASSPSIGGAFF
TRBV12-3/TRBV12-4 CASSLFRGDGELFF
TRBV12-3/TRBV12-4 CAGSSQGDEQYF
TRBV7-8 CASSQTTGTSGDQKQYF
TRBV28 CASSLWGTRYEQYF
TRBV20-1 CSARDWRQLSNQPQHF
TRBV10-3 CAISPGQNTEAFF
TRBV7-9 CASRWGDEQYF
TRBV6-6 CASSSMLRDRGTGELFF
TRBV4-3 CASSQVPGAYEQYF
TRBV27 CAGSLAPGQHYEQYF
TRBV3-1 CASSQRQGAYEQYF
TRBV27 CASSLSAGQPQHF
TRBV9 CASSVGSTAYEQYF
TRBV10-3 CAISEPAASTDTQYF
TRBV14 CASSQEIDYEQYF
TRBV27 CASSLSVLDQPQHF
TRBV6-5 CASSYRGGHNEQFF
TRBV28 CASRSGLAYNEQFF
TRBV7-2 CASSLDRPGGQETQYF
TRBV9 CASSVERTTLGPNQPQHF
TRBV7-3 CASSLTALQYNEQFF
TRBV12-3/TRBV12-4 CASSSYQPQHF
TRBV5-6 CASSLAGTGAPSSYEQYF
TRBV9 CASSVWDLITDTQYF
TRBV4-1 CASSQDPVTGDTEAFF
TRBV12-3/TRBV12-4 CASSPTRRNNEQFF
TRBV7-3 CASSSVAGPSYEQYF
TRBV6-5 CASSYYGTGQETQYF
TRBV28 CASTLEGGETQYF
TRBV20-1 CSARDSSYQPQHF
TRBV9 CASSVMVLGELFF
TRBV5-1 CASSSSSSYNEQFF
TRBV6-2/TRBV6-3 CASSYLTGGHEQFF
TRBV20-1 CSASGVIVGSSEQYF
TRBV7-2 CASSLVSDALQYF
TRBV6-1 CASSSDPGTGAGGYTF
TRBV5-1 CASSWTPGLSSTDTQYF
TRBV12-3/TRBV12-4 CASSLAGTGLNQPQHF
TRBV9 CASSVGEGPNQPQHF
TRBV29-1 CSVTLGDTYEQYF
TRBV7-2 CASSPKGDRGGQFF
TRBV4-3 CASSDLLQGGEQFF
TRBV2 CATGVGTGNQPQHF
TRBV5-1 CASSFGQGTNEHFF
TRBV6-5 CASSYRDSGADVLTF
TRBV20-1 CSGLTGVQETQYF
TRBV29-1 CSVEASGAQEIQYF